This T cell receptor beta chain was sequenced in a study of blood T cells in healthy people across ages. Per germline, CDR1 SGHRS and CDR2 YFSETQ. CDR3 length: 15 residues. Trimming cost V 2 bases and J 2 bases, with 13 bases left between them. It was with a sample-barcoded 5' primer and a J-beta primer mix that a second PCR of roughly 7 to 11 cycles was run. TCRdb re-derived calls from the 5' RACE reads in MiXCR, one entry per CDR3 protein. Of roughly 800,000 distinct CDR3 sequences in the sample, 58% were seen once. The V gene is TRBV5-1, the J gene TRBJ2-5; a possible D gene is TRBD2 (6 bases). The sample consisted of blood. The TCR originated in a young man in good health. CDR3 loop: CASSFVGLGQETQYF. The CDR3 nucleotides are TGCGCCAGCAGCTTCGTGGGACTGGGACAAGAGACCCAGTACTTC.